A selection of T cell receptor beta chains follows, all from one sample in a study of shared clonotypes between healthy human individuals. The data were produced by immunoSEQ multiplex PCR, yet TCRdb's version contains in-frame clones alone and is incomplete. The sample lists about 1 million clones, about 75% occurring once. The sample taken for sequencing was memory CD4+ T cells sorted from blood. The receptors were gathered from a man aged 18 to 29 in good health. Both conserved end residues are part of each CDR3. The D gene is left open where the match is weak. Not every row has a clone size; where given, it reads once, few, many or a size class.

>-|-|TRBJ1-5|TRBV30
CAWSSPGTKSQPQHF
TGTGCCTGGAGTTCCCCCGGGACAAAGAGTCAGCCCCAGCATTTT
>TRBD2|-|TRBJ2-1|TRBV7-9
CASSYSGREVNEQFF
TGTGCCAGCAGCTATAGCGGGAGGGAGGTCAATGAGCAGTTCTTC
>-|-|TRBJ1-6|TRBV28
CASSLKRGYNSPLHF
TGTGCCAGCAGTTTGAAACGGGGCTATAATTCACCCCTCCACTTT
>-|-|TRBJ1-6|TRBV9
CASSLISDSNSPLHF
TGTGCCAGCAGCCTAATCAGCGACTCCAATTCACCCCTCCACTTT
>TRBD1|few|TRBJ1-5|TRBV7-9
CASSLEAGGQPQHF
TGTGCCAGCAGCTTAGAGGCAGGGGGACAGCCCCAGCATTTT
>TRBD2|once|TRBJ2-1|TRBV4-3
CASSQGQAGGYNEQFF
TGCGCCAGCAGCCAAGGTCAAGCGGGGGGATACAATGAGCAGTTCTTC
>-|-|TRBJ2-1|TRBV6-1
CASISYYRSYNEQFF
TGTGCCAGCATTTCATATTATCGCTCCTACAATGAGCAGTTCTTC
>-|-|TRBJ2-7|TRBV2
CASRPGFGALLYF
TGTGCCAGCAGGCCGGGGTTCGGGGCCCTGCTGTACTTC
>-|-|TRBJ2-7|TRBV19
CASSIGGAYEQYF
TGTGCCAGTAGTATCGGGGGAGCTTACGAGCAGTACTTC
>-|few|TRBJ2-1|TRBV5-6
CASSWSRIAQQFF
TGTGCCAGCAGCTGGAGCAGAATAGCGCAGCAGTTCTTC
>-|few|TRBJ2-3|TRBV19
CASRVEGKSTDTQYF
TGTGCCAGTAGAGTCGAGGGGAAAAGCACAGATACGCAGTATTTT
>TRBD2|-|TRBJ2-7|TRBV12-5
CASGLVLGTTLSDYEQYF
TGTGCTAGTGGTTTGGTACTGGGGACTACATTATCTGACTACGAGCAGTACTTC
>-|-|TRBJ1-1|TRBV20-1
CSASGYTEAFF
TGCAGTGCTAGCGGTTACACTGAAGCTTTCTTT
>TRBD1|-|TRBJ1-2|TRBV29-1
CSVDRGPLLGYTF
TGCAGCGTTGATAGGGGGCCCTTGCTAGGCTACACCTTC
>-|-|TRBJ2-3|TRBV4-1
CASSQEPGRAGGTDTQYF
TGCGCCAGCAGCCAAGAACCAGGCCGGGCGGGCGGCACAGATACGCAGTATTTT
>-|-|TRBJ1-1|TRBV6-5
CASSYRQGMNTEAFF
TGTGCCAGCAGTTACAGGCAGGGGATGAACACTGAAGCTTTCTTT
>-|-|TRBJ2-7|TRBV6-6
CASTLDATSYEQYF
TGTGCCAGCACGCTTGACGCCACATCCTACGAGCAGTACTTC
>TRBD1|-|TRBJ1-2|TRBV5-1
CASSFRTGGDGYTF
TGCGCCAGCAGCTTCCGGACAGGGGGCGATGGCTACACCTTC
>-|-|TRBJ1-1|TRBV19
CASSMAMNTEAFF
TGTGCCAGTAGTATGGCCATGAACACTGAAGCTTTCTTT
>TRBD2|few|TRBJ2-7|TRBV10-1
CASSESGSGLYYEQYF
TGCGCCAGCAGTGAGTCGGGTAGCGGGTTATACTACGAGCAGTACTTC
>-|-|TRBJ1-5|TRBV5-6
CASSLGDALQPQHF
TGTGCCAGCAGCTTGGGGGACGCCCTACAGCCCCAGCATTTT
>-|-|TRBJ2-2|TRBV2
CASSAGTFTGELFF
TGTGCCAGCAGTGCTGGGACCTTCACCGGGGAGCTGTTTTTT
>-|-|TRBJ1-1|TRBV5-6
CASSGAWGNTEAFF
TGTGCCAGCAGCGGGGCCTGGGGCAACACTGAAGCTTTCTTT
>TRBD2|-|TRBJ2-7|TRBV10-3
CAINGREGGEQYF
TGTGCCATCAACGGGCGGGAGGGAGGCGAGCAGTACTTC
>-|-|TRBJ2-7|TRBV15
CATSRYGASSYEQYF
TGTGCCACCAGCAGATACGGGGCTAGCTCCTACGAGCAGTACTTC
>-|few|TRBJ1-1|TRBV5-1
CASSLDSKTEAFF
TGCGCCAGCAGCTTGGACAGCAAAACTGAAGCTTTCTTT
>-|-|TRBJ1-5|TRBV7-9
CASSLGRAGAQPQHF
TGTGCCAGCAGTCTTGGACGAGCTGGGGCTCAGCCCCAGCATTTT
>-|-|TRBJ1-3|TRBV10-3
CANPPAASSGNTIYF
TGTGCCAACCCCCCCGCGGCCTCCTCTGGAAACACCATATATTTT
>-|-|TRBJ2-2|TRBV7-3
CASRDQGHTGELFF
TGTGCCAGCAGAGATCAGGGGCACACCGGGGAGCTGTTTTTT
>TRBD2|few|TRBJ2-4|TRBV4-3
CASSQSTTSGAAKNIQYF
TGCGCCAGCAGCCAAAGTACAACTAGCGGGGCAGCCAAAAACATTCAGTACTTC
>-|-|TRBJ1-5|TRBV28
CASTQAGTSRPQHF
TGTGCCAGCACCCAAGCCGGGACTAGCCGGCCCCAGCATTTT
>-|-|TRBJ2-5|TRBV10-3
CAISTSSDQETQYF
TGTGCCATCAGTACCTCTAGCGACCAAGAGACCCAGTACTTC
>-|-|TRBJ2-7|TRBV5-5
CASSLSALGSYEQYF
TGTGCCAGCAGCTTGTCAGCCCTCGGGTCCTACGAGCAGTACTTC
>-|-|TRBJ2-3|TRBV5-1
CASSLATPTDTQYF
TGCGCCAGCAGCTTGGCGACTCCCACAGATACGCAGTATTTT
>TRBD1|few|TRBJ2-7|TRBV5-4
CASSSPGQGYEQYF
TGTGCCAGCAGCTCCCCGGGACAGGGGTACGAGCAGTACTTC
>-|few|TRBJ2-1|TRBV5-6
CASITRGSYNEQFF
TGTGCCAGCATCACGAGGGGGTCCTACAATGAGCAGTTCTTC
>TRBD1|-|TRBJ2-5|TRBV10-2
CASRDRKETQYF
TGCGCCAGCCGGGACAGAAAAGAGACCCAGTACTTC
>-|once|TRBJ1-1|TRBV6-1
CASTMRAGNTEAFF
TGTGCCAGCACGATGCGGGCGGGGAACACTGAAGCTTTCTTT
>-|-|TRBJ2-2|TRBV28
CASSNRLLTGELFF
TGTGCCAGCAGTAATCGACTTTTAACCGGGGAGCTGTTTTTT
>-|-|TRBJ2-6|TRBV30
CAWIGTRGSGANVLTF
TGTGCCTGGATTGGAACCAGAGGCTCTGGGGCCAACGTCCTGACTTTC